This T cell receptor (beta chain) was retrieved from a study of blood T cells in healthy people across ages. This clonotype was recorded once. Relative to the germline gene, one junction end is altered; a read error may explain this. With a J-beta primer mix and a sample-barcoded 5' primer, a second PCR ran roughly 6 to 11 cycles. TCRdb re-analysed the 5' RACE reads in MiXCR, keeping a single row per CDR3 protein. Among 650,000 to 700,000 distinct CDR3 sequences listed, approximately 52% were seen once. CDR3 size: 13 residues. Germline loops: CDR1 SQVTM, CDR2 ANQGSEA. What was sequenced was blood. This chain joins TRBV29-1 and TRBJ2-1, with D unresolved. The source is a woman of 80 years or more in good health. The CDR3 loop is CSVVQENLGERFF. CDR3 in DNA: TGCAGCGTTGTTCAAGAGAATCTAGGTGAGCGGTTCTTC.